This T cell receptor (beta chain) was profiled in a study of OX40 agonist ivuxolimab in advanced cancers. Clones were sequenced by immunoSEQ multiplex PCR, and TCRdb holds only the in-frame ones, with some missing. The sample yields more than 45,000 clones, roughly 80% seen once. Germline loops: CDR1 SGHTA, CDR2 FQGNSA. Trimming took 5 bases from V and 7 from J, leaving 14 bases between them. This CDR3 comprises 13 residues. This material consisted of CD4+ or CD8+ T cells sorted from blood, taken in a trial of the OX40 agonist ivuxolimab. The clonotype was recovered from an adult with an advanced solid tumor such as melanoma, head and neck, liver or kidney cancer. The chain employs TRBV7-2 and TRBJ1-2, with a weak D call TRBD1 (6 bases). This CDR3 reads CASSPQGPGGYTF. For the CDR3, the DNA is TGTGCCAGCAGCCCACAGGGCCCGGGTGGCTACACCTTC.